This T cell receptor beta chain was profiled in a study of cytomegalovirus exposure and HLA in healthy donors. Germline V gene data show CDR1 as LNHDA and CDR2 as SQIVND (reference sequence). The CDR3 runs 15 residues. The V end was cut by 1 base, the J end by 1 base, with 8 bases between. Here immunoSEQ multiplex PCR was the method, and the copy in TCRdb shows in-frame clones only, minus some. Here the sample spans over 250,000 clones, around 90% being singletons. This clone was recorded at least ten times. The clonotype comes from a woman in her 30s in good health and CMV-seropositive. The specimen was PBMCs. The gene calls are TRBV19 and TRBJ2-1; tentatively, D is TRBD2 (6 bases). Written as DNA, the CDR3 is TGTGCCAGTAGTATAGTGGCGGGGTCCTACAATGAGCAGTTCTTC. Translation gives CASSIVAGSYNEQFF.